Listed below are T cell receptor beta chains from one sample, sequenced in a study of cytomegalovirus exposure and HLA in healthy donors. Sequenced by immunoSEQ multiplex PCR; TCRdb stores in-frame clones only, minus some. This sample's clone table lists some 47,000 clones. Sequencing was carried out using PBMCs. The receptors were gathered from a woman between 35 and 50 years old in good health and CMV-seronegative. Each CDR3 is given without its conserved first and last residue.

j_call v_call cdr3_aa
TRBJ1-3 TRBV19 ASNEERGQLGNTIY
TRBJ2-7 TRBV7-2 ASSLSRTTYEQY
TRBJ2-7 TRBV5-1 ASSLYESSGSPAYEQY
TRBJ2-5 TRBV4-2 ASSDRGGFGETQY
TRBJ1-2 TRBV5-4 ASSPESVNYGYT
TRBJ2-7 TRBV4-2 ASTPGQGIHEQY
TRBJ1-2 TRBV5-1 ASSNPGTGGGYT
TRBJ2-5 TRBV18 ASSPRSQPSATQY
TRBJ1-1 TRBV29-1 SVEDGRGAF
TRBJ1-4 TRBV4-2 ASSQETGVTEKLF
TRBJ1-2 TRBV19 ASSLDGQLYGYT
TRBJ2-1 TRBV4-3 ASSQGGSRYNEQF
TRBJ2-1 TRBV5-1 ASSLSTAVPEQF
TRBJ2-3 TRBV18 ASSPPSTRGDTQY
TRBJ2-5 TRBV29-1 SVVQIQGPQETQY
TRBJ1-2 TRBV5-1 ASSPGGNYGYT